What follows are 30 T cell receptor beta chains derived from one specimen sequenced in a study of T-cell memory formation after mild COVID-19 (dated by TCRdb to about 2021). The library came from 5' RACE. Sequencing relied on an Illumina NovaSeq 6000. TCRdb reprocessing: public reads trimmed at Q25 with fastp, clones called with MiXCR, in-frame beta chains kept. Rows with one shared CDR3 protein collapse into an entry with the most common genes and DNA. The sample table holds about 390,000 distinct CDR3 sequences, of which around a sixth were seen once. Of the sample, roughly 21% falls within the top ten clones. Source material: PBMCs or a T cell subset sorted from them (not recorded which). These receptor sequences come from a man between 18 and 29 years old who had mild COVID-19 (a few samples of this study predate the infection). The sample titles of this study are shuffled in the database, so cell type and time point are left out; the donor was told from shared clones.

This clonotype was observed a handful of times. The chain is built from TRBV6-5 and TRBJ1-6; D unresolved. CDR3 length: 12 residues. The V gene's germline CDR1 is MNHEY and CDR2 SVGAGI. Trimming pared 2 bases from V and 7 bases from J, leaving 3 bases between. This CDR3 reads CASSYGNSPLHF. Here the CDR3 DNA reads TGTGCCAGCAGTTACGGGAATTCACCCCTCCACTTT.

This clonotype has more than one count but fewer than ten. The CDR3 DNA follows: TGTGCCAGCAGTGATGGGCTACTCCCCCATGATGAGCAGTTCTTC. Amino acids: CASSDGLLPHDEQFF. The chain is built from TRBV2 and TRBJ2-1; unclear D gene. The V and J ends lost 3 bases and 8 bases respectively, with 17 bases between them. The CDR3 is 15 residues long. The germline CDR1 and CDR2 sequences are SNHLY and FYNNEI.

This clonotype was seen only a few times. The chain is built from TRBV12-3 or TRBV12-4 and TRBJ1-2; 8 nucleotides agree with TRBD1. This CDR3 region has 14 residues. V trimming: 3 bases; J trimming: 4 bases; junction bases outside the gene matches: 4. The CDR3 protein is CASSFAGGIYGYTF. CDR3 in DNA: TGTGCCAGCAGTTTTGCAGGGGGCATCTATGGCTACACCTTC.

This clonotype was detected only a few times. The CDR3 sequence: CSACRGLNTEAFF. The DNA for the CDR3 is TGCAGTGCATGTCGGGGCCTGAACACTGAAGCTTTCTTT. This chain uses TRBV20-1 with TRBJ1-1; the D gene is possibly TRBD1 (5 bases). Germline CDR1 reads DFQATT; CDR2 reads SNEGSKA (reference sequence). The V end was cut by 6 bases, the J end by 0 bases, with 11 bases between. CDR3 length equals 13 residues.

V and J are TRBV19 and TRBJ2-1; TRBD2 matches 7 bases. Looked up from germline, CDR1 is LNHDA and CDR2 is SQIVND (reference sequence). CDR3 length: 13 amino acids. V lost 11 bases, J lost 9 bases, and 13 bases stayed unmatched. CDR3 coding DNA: TGTGCCCGTAATCCGAGACTAGCTAGTGAGCAGTTCTTC. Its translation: CARNPRLASEQFF.

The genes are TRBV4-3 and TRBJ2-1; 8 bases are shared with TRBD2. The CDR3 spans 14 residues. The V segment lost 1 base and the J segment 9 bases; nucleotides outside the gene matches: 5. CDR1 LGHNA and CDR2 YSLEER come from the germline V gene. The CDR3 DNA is TGCGCCAGCAGCCAAGCGGGGGGGCCTTTTGAGCAGTTCTTC. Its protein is CASSQAGGPFEQFF.

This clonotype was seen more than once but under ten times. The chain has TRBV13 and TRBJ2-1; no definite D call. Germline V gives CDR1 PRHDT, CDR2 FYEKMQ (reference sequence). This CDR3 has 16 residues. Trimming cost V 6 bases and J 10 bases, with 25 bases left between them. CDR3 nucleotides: TGTGCCAGCAGTTTCCAAGGTGGCAGCTCCTTAGTAGAGCAGTTCTTC. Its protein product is CASSFQGGSSLVEQFF.

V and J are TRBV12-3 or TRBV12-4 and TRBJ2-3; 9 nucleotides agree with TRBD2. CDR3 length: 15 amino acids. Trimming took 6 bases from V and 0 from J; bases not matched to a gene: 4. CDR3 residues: CASRPSGGSTDTQYF. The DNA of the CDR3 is TGTGCCAGCAGACCAAGCGGGGGGAGCACAGATACGCAGTATTTT.

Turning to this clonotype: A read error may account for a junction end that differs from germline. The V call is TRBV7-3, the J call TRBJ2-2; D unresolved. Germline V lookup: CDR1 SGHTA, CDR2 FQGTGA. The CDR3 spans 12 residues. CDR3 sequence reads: CASSRTTRELFF. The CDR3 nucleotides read TGTGCCAGCAGTCGCACCACCAGGGAGCTGTTTTTT.

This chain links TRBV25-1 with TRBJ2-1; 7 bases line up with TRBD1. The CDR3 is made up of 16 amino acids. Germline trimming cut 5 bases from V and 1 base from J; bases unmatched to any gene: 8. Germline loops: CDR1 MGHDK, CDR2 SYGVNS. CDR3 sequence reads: CASSRVEGASYNEQFF. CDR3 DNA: TGTGCCAGCAGTCGCGTTGAGGGGGCTTCCTACAATGAGCAGTTCTTC. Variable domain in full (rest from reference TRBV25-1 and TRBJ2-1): EADIYQTPRYLVIGTGKKITLECSQTMGHDKMYWYQQDPGMELHLIHYSYGVNSTEKGDLSSESTVSRIRTEHFPLTLESARPSHTSQYLCASSRVEGASYNEQFFGPGTRLTVL.

The CDR3 region has the DNA TGTGCCAGCAGCTTTCCAGGGCTGAGAGATACGCAGTATTTT. The encoded protein is CASSFPGLRDTQYF. The V gene is TRBV7-2, the J gene TRBJ2-3; maybe TRBD1 (5 bases). V lost 3 bases and J 5 bases, leaving 12 bases between the germline ends. Germline-derived CDR1 and CDR2 are SGHTA and FQGNSA. The CDR3 covers 14 residues.

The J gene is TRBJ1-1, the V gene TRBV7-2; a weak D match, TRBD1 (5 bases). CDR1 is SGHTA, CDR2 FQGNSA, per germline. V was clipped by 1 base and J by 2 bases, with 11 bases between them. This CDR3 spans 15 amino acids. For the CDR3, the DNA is TGTGCCAGCAGCTTAGGGGTGACAGTTAACACTGAAGCTTTCTTT. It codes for CASSLGVTVNTEAFF.

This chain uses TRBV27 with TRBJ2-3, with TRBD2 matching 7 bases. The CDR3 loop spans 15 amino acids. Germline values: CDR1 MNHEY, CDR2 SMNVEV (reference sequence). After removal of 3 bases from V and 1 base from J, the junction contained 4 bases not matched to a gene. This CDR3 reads CASSFWGGGTDTQYF. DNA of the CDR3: TGTGCCAGCAGTTTCTGGGGAGGGGGCACAGATACGCAGTATTTT.

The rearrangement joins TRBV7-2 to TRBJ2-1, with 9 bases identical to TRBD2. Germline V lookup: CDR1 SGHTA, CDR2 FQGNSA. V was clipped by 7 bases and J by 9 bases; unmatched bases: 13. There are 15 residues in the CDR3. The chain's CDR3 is CASTIGRGGAGEQFF. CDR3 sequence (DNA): TGTGCCAGCACCATAGGGCGGGGGGGCGCCGGTGAGCAGTTCTTC. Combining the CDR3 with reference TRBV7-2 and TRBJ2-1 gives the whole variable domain GAGVSQSPSNKVTEKGKDVELRCDPISGHTALYWYRQSLGQGLEFLIYFQGNSAPDKSGLPSDRFSAERTGGSVSTLTIQRTQQEDSAVYLCASTIGRGGAGEQFFGPGTRLTVL.

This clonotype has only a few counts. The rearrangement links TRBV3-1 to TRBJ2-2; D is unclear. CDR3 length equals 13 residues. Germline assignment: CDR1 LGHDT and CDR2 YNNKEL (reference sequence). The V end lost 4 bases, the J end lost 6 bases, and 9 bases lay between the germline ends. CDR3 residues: CASSRQLSGELFF. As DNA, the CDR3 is TGTGCCAGCAGCCGCCAACTATCCGGGGAGCTGTTTTTT.

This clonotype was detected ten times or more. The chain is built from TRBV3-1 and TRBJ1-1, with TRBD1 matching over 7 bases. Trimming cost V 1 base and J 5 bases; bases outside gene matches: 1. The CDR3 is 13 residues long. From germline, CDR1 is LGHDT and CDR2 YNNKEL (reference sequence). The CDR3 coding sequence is TGTGCCAGCAGCCAAGGACAGGGAACTGAAGCTTTCTTT. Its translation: CASSQGQGTEAFF.

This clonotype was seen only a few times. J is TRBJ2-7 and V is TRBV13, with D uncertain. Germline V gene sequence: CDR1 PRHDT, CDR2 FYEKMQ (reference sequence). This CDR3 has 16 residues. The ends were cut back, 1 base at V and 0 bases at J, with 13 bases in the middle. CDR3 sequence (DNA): TGTGCCAGCAGCTTAGAGGCCTTTTCGAGCTCCTACGAGCAGTACTTC. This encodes CASSLEAFSSSYEQYF.

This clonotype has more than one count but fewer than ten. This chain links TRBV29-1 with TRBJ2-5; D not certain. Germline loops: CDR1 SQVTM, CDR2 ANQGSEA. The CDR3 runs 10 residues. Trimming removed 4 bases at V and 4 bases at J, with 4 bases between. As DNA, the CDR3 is TGCAGCGTTGTTCGAGAGACCCAGTACTTC. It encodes CSVVRETQYF.

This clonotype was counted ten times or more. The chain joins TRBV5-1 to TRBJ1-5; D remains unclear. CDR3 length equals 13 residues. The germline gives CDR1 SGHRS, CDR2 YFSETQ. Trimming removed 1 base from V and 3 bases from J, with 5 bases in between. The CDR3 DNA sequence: TGCGCCAGCAGCTTGCCAGCCAATCAGCCCCAGCATTTT. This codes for CASSLPANQPQHF.

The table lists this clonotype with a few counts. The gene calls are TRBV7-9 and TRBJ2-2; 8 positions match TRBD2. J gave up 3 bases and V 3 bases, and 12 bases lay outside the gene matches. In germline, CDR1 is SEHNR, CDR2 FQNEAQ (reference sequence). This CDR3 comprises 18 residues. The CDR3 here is CASSFWLDAGGHTGELFF. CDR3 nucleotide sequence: TGTGCCAGCAGCTTTTGGTTGGATGCGGGAGGACACACCGGGGAGCTGTTTTTT.

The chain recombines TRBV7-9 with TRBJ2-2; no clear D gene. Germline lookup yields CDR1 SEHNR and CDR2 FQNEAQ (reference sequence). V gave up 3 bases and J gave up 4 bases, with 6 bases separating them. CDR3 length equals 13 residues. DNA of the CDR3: TGTGCCAGCAGCTTTATGGGCACCGGGGAGCTGTTTTTT. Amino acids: CASSFMGTGELFF.

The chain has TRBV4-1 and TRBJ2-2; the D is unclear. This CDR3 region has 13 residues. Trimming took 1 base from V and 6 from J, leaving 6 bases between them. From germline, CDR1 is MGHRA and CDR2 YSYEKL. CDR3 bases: TGCGCCAGCAGCCAAGTGGCAGCCGGGGAGCTGTTTTTT. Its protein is CASSQVAAGELFF.

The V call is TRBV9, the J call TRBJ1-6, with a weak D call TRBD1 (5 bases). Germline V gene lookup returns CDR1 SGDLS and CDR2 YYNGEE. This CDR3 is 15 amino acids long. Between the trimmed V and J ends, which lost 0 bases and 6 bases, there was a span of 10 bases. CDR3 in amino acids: CASSVGGAGNSPLHF. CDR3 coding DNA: TGTGCCAGCAGCGTAGGAGGGGCTGGTAATTCACCCCTCCACTTT.

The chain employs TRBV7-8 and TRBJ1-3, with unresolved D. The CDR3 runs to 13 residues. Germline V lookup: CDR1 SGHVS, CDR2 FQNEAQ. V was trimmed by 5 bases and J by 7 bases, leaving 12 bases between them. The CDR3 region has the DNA TGTGCCAGCAGCCGACATGAACGGAACACCATATATTTT. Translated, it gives CASSRHERNTIYF.

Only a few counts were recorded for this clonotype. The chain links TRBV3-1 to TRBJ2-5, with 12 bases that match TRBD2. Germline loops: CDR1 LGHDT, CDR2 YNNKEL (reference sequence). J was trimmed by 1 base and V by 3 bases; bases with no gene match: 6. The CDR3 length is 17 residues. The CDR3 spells CASSQGTSGSIQETQYF. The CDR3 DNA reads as TGTGCCAGCAGCCAGGGGACTAGCGGGTCAATCCAAGAGACCCAGTACTTC.

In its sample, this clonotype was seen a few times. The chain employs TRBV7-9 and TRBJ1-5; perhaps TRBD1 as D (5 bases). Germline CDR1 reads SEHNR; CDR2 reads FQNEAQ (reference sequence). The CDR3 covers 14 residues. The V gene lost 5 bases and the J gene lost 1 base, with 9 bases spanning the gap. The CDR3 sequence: CASSLDSSNQPQHF. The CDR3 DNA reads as TGTGCCAGCAGCCTTGACAGCAGCAATCAGCCCCAGCATTTT.

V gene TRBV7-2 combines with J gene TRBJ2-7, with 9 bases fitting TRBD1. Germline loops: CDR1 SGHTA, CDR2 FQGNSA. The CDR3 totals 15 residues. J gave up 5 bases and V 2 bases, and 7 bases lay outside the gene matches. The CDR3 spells CASSLTGTGTHEQYV. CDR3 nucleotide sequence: TGTGCCAGCAGCTTAACGGGGACAGGGACCCACGAGCAGTACGTC.

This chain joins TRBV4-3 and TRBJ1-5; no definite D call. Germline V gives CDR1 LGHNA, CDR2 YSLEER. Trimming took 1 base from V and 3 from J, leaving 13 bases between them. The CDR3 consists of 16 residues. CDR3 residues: CASSQAVGRNNQPQHF. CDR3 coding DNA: TGCGCCAGCAGCCAAGCCGTAGGACGTAACAATCAGCCCCAGCATTTT.

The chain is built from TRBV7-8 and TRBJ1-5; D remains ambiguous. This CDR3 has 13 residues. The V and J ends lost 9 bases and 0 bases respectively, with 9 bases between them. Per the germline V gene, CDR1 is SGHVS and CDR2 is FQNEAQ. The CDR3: CASRRYSNQPQHF. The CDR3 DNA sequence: TGTGCCAGTAGGAGATATAGCAATCAGCCCCAGCATTTT.

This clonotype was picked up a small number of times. The CDR3 coding sequence is TGTGCCAGCAGTTACGGGACTACCCAAGAGACCCAGTACTTC. This encodes CASSYGTTQETQYF. V gene TRBV6-6 combines with J gene TRBJ2-5; 7 bases map to TRBD2. V was clipped by 2 bases and J by 1 base; unmatched bases: 1. Germline V lookup: CDR1 MNHNY, CDR2 SVGAGI (reference sequence). This CDR3 comprises 14 residues.